This is a list of T cell receptor beta chains from one sample in a study of cytomegalovirus exposure and HLA in healthy donors. Sequencing was performed with immunoSEQ multiplex PCR; in TCRdb, only in-frame clones are kept and a portion is missing. This repertoire shows 150,000 to 200,000 clones, more than 75% found once; its top ten account for about 1.7%. Source material: PBMCs. The receptors derive from a woman younger than 35 in good health and CMV-seronegative. CDR3s include the opening cysteine and the closing phenylalanine or tryptophan. The order of the fields is J gene, V gene, CDR3 protein.

J: TRBJ1-1; V: TRBV11-1; CDR3: CASSKGQGVNTEAFF
J: TRBJ2-7; V: TRBV5-4; CDR3: CASSWGTGILLYEQYF
J: TRBJ2-7; V: TRBV18; CDR3: CASSPRPPGQGRYEQYF
J: TRBJ2-3; V: TRBV9; CDR3: CASSAGTSGGDTQYF
J: TRBJ2-1; V: TRBV2; CDR3: CASSAAGRGGWNEQFF
J: TRBJ2-6; V: TRBV18; CDR3: CASSPWGPVSGANVLTF
J: TRBJ2-3; V: TRBV28; CDR3: CASSLWPRDGGAADTQYF
J: TRBJ2-2; V: TRBV25-1; CDR3: CASSGWTGRDTGELFF
J: TRBJ1-1; V: TRBV2; CDR3: CASSLSRNTEAFF
J: TRBJ1-1; V: TRBV5-8; CDR3: CASSMDGDNTEAFF
J: TRBJ2-7; V: TRBV27; CDR3: CASRTSGGTYEQYF
J: TRBJ1-5; V: TRBV19; CDR3: CASSILRGTSINQPQHF
J: TRBJ2-7; V: TRBV29-1; CDR3: CSAREGSYEQYF
J: TRBJ2-1; V: TRBV19; CDR3: CASSRRRGRNNEQFF
J: TRBJ1-4; V: TRBV5-1; CDR3: CASSADRGSATNEKLFF
J: TRBJ2-7; V: TRBV29-1; CDR3: CSGVGAGWNEQYF
J: TRBJ2-7; V: TRBV10-3; CDR3: CAISESIGLAGGFSHEQYF
J: TRBJ2-7; V: TRBV4-3; CDR3: CASSQERTFTYEQYF
J: TRBJ1-1; V: TRBV11-1; CDR3: CASSSSYRVNTEAFF
J: TRBJ1-2; V: TRBV5-1; CDR3: CASSLSGGGYTF
J: TRBJ2-1; V: TRBV19; CDR3: CASRVDPGNEQFF
J: TRBJ2-5; V: TRBV7-9; CDR3: CASSPRDSQETQYF
J: TRBJ2-3; V: TRBV5-4; CDR3: CASSPDSSSTDTQYF
J: TRBJ2-2; V: TRBV21-1; CDR3: CASSRLRVANTGELFF
J: TRBJ1-3; V: TRBV5-4; CDR3: CASSLDRNTIYF
J: TRBJ2-6; V: TRBV19; CDR3: CASIASGANVLTF
J: TRBJ2-5; V: TRBV18; CDR3: CASSPPGREAETQYF
J: TRBJ1-4; V: TRBV19; CDR3: CASSIESRTNEKLFF
J: TRBJ1-3; V: TRBV7-2; CDR3: CASSLRQGISGNTIYF
J: TRBJ1-4; V: TRBV19; CDR3: CASSIGQGAPEKLFF
J: TRBJ2-1; V: TRBV5-1; CDR3: CASSLAGLSEQFF
J: TRBJ2-2; V: TRBV7-9; CDR3: CASSPVTGSGELFF
J: TRBJ2-4; V: TRBV30; CDR3: CAWSIGGHMAKNIQYF
J: TRBJ2-3; V: TRBV28; CDR3: CASSPRAYTQYF
J: TRBJ2-2; V: TRBV19; CDR3: CASSNPLLVRTGELFF
J: TRBJ2-1; V: TRBV27; CDR3: CASSGLAGGDNEQFF
J: TRBJ2-3; V: TRBV29-1; CDR3: CSASDTQYF
J: TRBJ1-2; V: TRBV4-1; CDR3: CASSQDFGRVGGYTF